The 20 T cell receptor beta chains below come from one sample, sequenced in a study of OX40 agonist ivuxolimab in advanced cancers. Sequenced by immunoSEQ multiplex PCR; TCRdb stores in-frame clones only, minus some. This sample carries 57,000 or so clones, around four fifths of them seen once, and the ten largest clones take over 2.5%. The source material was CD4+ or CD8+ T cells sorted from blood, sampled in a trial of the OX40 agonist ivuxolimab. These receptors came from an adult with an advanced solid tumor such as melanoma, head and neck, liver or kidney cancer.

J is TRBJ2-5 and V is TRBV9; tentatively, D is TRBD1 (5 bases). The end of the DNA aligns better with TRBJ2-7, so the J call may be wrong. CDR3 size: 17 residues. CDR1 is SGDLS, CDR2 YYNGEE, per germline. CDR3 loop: CASSVDDSPSYPYEQYF. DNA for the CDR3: TGTGCCAGCAGCGTAGACGACAGCCCTTCCTACCCCTACGAGCAGTACTTC.

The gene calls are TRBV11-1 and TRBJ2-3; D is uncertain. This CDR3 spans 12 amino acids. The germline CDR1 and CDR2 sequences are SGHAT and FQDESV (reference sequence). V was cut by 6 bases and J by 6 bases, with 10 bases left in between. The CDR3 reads CASRSSGDTQYF. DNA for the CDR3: TGTGCCAGCAGGTCTAGTGGGGATACGCAGTATTTT.

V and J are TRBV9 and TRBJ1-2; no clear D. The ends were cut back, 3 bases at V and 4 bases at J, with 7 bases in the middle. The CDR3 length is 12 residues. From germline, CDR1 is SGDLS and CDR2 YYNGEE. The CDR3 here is CASSEGFYGYTF. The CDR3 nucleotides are TGTGCCAGCAGCGAAGGATTCTATGGCTACACCTTC.

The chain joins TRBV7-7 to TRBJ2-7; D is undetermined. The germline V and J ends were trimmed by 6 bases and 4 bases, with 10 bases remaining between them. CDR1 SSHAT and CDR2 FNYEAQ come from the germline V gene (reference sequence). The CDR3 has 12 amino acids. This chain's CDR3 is CASRHSRYEQYF. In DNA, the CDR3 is TGTGCCAGCAGGCATTCTAGGTACGAGCAGTACTTC.

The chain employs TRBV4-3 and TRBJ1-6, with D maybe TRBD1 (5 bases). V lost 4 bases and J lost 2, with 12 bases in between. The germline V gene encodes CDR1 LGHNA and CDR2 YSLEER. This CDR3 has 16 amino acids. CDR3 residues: CASSRTAGAYNSPLHF. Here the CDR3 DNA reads TGCGCCAGCAGCCGGACGGCGGGGGCCTATAATTCACCCCTCCACTTT.

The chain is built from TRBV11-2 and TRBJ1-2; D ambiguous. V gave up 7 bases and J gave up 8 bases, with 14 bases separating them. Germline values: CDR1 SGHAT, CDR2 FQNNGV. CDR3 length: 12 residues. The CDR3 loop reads CASTDISGGYTF. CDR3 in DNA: TGTGCCAGCACCGATATTAGTGGCGGCTACACCTTC.

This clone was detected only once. The CDR3 protein is CSVGGGQGPLNYGYTF. The DNA of the CDR3 is TGCAGCGTAGGGGGGGGACAGGGTCCCCTTAACTATGGCTACACCTTC. The gene calls are TRBV29-1 and TRBJ1-2; 9 bases agree with TRBD1. The CDR3 runs 16 residues. From germline, CDR1 is SQVTM and CDR2 ANQGSEA. V lost 6 bases to trimming and J lost 1 base; unmatched junction nucleotides: 12.

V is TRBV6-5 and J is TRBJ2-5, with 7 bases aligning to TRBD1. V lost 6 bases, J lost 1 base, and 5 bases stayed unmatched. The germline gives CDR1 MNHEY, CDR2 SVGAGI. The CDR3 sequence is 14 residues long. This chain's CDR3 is CASSRTGFQETQYF. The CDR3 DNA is TGTGCCAGCAGCCGGACAGGTTTCCAAGAGACCCAGTACTTC.

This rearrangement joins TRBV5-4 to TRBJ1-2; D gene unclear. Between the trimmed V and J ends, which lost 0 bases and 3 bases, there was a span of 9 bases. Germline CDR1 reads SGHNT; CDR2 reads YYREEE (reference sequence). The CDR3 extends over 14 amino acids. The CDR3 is CASSLEGADYGYTF. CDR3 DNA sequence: TGTGCCAGCAGCTTGGAGGGCGCCGACTATGGCTACACCTTC. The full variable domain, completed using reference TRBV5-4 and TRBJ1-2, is ETGVTQSPTHLIKTRGQQVTLRCSSQSGHNTVSWYQQALGQGPQFIFQYYREEENGRGNFPPRFSGLQFPNYSSELNVNALELDDSALYLCASSLEGADYGYTFGSGTRLTVV.

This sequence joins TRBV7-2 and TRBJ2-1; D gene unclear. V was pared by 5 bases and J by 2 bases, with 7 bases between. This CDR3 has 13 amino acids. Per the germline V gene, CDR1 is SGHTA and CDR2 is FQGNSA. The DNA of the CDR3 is TGTGCCAGCAGCCCGACACCCTACAATGAGCAGTTCTTC. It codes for CASSPTPYNEQFF.

The CDR3 reads CAIREGGSGNTIYF. Here the CDR3 DNA reads TGTGCCATCAGAGAGGGTGGCTCTGGAAACACCATATATTTT. This chain uses TRBV10-3 with TRBJ1-3; D not certain. The ends were cut back, 6 bases at V and 0 bases at J, with 9 bases in the middle. There are 14 residues in the CDR3. Germline V gene sequence: CDR1 ENHRY, CDR2 SYGVKD.

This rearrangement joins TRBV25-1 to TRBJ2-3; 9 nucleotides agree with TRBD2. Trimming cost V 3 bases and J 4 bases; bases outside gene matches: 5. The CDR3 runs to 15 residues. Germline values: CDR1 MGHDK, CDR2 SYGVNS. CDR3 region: CASSDPGLAADTQYF. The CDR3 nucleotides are TGTGCCAGCAGTGACCCGGGACTAGCAGCAGATACGCAGTATTTT.

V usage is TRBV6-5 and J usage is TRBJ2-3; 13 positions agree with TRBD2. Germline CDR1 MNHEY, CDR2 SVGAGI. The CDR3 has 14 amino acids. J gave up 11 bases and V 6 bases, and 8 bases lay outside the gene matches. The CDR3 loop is CASRTQGLAGVQYF. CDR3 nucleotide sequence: TGTGCCAGCAGGACCCAAGGACTAGCGGGAGTGCAGTATTTT.

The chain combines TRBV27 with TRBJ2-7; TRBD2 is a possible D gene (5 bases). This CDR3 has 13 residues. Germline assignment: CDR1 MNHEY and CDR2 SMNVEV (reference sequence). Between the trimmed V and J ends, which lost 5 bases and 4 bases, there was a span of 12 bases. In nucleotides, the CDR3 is TGTGCCAGCAGTCCACGACGGGGTTACGAGCAGTACTTC. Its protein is CASSPRRGYEQYF.

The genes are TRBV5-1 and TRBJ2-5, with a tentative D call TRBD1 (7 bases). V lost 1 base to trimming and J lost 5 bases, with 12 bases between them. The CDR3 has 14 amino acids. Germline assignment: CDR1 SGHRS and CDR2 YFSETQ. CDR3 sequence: CASSLQGGKETQYF. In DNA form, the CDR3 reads TGCGCCAGCAGCTTGCAGGGGGGCAAGGAGACCCAGTACTTC.

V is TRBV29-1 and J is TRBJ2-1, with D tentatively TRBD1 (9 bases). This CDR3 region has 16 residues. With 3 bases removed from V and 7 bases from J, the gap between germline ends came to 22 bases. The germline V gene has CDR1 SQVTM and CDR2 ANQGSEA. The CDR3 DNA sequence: TGCAGCGTTGATGGCTTAGCGGGACAGGGTTTGAATGAGCAGTTCTTC. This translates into CSVDGLAGQGLNEQFF.

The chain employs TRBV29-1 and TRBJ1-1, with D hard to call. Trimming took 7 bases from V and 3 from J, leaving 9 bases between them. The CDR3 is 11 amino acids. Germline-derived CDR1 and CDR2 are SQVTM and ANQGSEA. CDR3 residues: CSAARDTEAFF. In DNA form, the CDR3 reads TGCAGCGCTGCAAGAGACACTGAAGCTTTCTTT.

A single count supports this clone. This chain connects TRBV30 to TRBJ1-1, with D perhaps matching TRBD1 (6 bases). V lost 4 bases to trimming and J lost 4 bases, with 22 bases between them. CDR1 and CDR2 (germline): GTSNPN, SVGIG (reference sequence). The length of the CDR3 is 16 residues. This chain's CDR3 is CAWIPGTLSRSTEAFF. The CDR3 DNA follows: TGTGCCTGGATCCCCGGGACACTCTCTCGGTCCACTGAAGCTTTCTTT.

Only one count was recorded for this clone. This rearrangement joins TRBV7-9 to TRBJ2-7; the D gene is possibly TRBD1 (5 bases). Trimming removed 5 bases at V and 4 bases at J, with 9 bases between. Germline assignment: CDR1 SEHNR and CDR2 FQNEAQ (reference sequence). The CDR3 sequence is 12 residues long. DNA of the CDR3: TGTGCCAGCAGCGCTACAGGTTACGAGCAGTACTTC. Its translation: CASSATGYEQYF.

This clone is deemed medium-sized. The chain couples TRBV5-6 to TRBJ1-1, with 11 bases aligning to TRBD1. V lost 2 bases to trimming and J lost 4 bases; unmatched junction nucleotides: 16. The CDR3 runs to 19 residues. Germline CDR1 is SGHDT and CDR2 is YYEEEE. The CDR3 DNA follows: TGTGCCAGCAGCTTTACCCCTGGGACAGGGGGATTCCTGACCACTGAAGCTTTCTTT. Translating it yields CASSFTPGTGGFLTTEAFF.